This is a list of T cell receptor beta chains from one sample in a study of blood T cell repertoires in COVID-19. The protocol was immunoSEQ multiplex PCR, while the TCRdb copy is restricted to in-frame clones and leaves out a portion. The sample carries roughly 70,000 clones, over 70% recorded once. Input material: peripheral blood. The receptors stem from a man between 65 and 80 years old who had recovered from COVID-19. CDR3s include the opening cysteine and the closing phenylalanine or tryptophan. Size is omitted from some rows. Given values are once, few, many or a class for expanded clones.

clone_size	v_call	j_call	cdr3_aa
.	TRBV10-3	TRBJ1-1	CAISGSGDLLEAFF
.	TRBV9	TRBJ2-6	CASSVASGQGAGANVLTF
.	TRBV18	TRBJ1-5	CASSPSIPDSYSNQPQHF
.	TRBV30	TRBJ2-6	CAWSQGTFTGANVLTF
.	TRBV14	TRBJ2-3	CASSSGVYGRTDTQYF
.	TRBV9	TRBJ2-1	CASSVSVGSDYNEQFF
.	TRBV27	TRBJ1-1	CASSLQGAGEAFF
.	TRBV7-2	TRBJ2-2	CASSFLAGTSPGELFF
.	TRBV7-2	TRBJ2-7	CASSLGGLAYEQYF
few	TRBV19	TRBJ1-2	CASSSIRGNYGYTF
.	TRBV28	TRBJ1-5	CASNFEDRLNQPQHF
once	TRBV7-2	TRBJ2-5	CASSSGTAWTETQYF
.	TRBV7-9	TRBJ1-2	CASSPGTGAINYGYTF
.	TRBV5-1	TRBJ1-4	CASSDGQGFTNEKLFF